These 9 T cell receptor beta chains share one sample of origin, sequenced in a study of cytomegalovirus exposure and HLA in healthy donors. A multiplex PCR was run with 60 Vbeta primers and 13 Jbeta primers. This table comes from immunoSEQ multiplex PCR, and its TCRdb copy is limited to in-frame clones, with some not included. The repertoire includes tens of thousands of clones, roughly 84% of them detected once, and roughly 3% sits in the top ten. The sequencing sample was made of PBMCs. The origin of the receptors is a woman younger than 35 in good health and CMV-seronegative.

This clone was picked up a small number of times. This sequence joins TRBV28 and TRBJ1-2, with D maybe TRBD1 (6 bases). Per germline, CDR1 MDHEN and CDR2 SYDVKM. Trimming took off 11 bases at V and 6 bases at J, with 19 bases between the two ends. The CDR3 loop spans 13 amino acids. The CDR3 DNA reads TGTGCCCTCGGGGACAATTTTTTACATGGCTACACCTTC. Translation: CALGDNFLHGYTF.

The rearrangement uses TRBV27 and TRBJ2-7, with TRBD2 identical over 10 bases. The ends lost 4 bases at V and 5 bases at J; junction bases unmatched: 5. The CDR3 covers 14 residues. The germline gives CDR1 MNHEY, CDR2 SMNVEV (reference sequence). The CDR3 loop reads CASSWSGRANEQYF. The DNA of the CDR3 is TGTGCCAGCAGTTGGAGCGGGAGGGCGAACGAGCAGTACTTC.

The CDR3: CASITRTAYNEQFF. The CDR3, as DNA: TGTGCCAGCATCACACGGACAGCCTACAATGAGCAGTTCTTC. The genes are TRBV28 and TRBJ2-1; a weak D match, TRBD1 (6 bases). The V gene lost 7 bases and the J gene lost 2 bases, with 12 bases spanning the gap. CDR3 length: 14 amino acids. Per the germline V gene, CDR1 is MDHEN and CDR2 is SYDVKM.

This chain links TRBV19 with TRBJ2-1; a possible D gene is TRBD2 (6 bases). The CDR3 is 15 residues long. The ends were cut back, 0 bases at V and 7 bases at J, with 13 bases in the middle. Germline lookup yields CDR1 LNHDA and CDR2 SQIVND (reference sequence). The CDR3: CASSIDAGPGNEQFF. The CDR3 nucleotides read TGTGCCAGTAGTATAGATGCGGGGCCGGGGAATGAGCAGTTCTTC.

The J gene is TRBJ2-1, the V gene TRBV28, with 9 positions matching TRBD2. V gave up 8 bases and J gave up 7 bases; unmatched junction bases: 12. This CDR3 has 15 residues. Germline loops: CDR1 MDHEN, CDR2 SYDVKM. The CDR3: CASGRAGGPGNEQFF. The DNA of the CDR3 is TGTGCCAGCGGGCGGGCGGGAGGGCCTGGGAATGAGCAGTTCTTC.

The chain recombines TRBV4-1 with TRBJ2-1, with TRBD2 matching over 7 bases. The CDR3 length is 15 residues. V was clipped by 4 bases and J by 4 bases; unmatched bases: 7. Germline lookup yields CDR1 MGHRA and CDR2 YSYEKL. CDR3 amino acids: CASSRGLEAYNEQFF. DNA for the CDR3: TGCGCCAGCAGCCGAGGACTAGAGGCTTACAATGAGCAGTTCTTC.

The rearrangement uses TRBV28 and TRBJ1-6; the D is unclear. Germline V gives CDR1 MDHEN, CDR2 SYDVKM. This CDR3 is built from 16 residues. With 4 bases removed from V and 7 bases from J, the gap between germline ends came to 17 bases. CDR3: CASSSGLSAVNSPLHF. CDR3 DNA sequence: TGTGCCAGCAGTTCCGGACTGAGCGCCGTCAATTCACCCCTCCACTTT.

This chain uses TRBV15 with TRBJ1-5, with D hard to call. The V gene's germline CDR1 is LNHNV and CDR2 YYDKDF (reference sequence). The ends were cut back, 0 bases at V and 6 bases at J, with 12 bases in the middle. The CDR3 totals 15 residues. The CDR3 loop reads CATSRDVTYSQPQHF. The CDR3 DNA sequence: TGTGCCACCAGCAGAGATGTGACTTATTCTCAGCCCCAGCATTTT.

This clone has a single count. CDR3 nucleotide sequence: TGTGCCAGCAGCTCCCGAGCCGCCAGGACAGGGACTTACACTGAAGCTTTCTTT. It translates to CASSSRAARTGTYTEAFF. This chain joins TRBV7-3 and TRBJ1-1, with 8 positions matching TRBD1. Trimming cost V 4 bases and J 3 bases; bases outside gene matches: 16. The CDR3 loop spans 18 amino acids. From germline, CDR1 is SGHTA and CDR2 FQGTGA.